These 20 T cell receptor beta chains originate from one sample sequenced in a study of blood T cell repertoires in COVID-19. The protocol was immunoSEQ multiplex PCR, while the TCRdb copy is restricted to in-frame clones and leaves out a portion. Of 60,000 to 85,000 clones in the sample, roughly 84% were seen once. The sample consisted of peripheral blood. Receptors were obtained from a woman of 80 years or more with active or convalescent COVID-19.

This rearrangement joins TRBV28 to TRBJ2-7; tentatively, D is TRBD1 (6 bases). V was shortened by 4 bases and J by 4 bases, with 17 bases between the two germline ends. Germline CDR1 and CDR2: MDHEN and SYDVKM. The CDR3 consists of 15 residues. This CDR3 is CASSSPGQEGYEQYF. The CDR3 DNA reads as TGTGCCAGCAGTTCCCCGGGACAAGAGGGGTACGAGCAGTACTTC.

The chain joins TRBV28 to TRBJ1-2, with D perhaps TRBD1 (5 bases). V shed 4 bases and J shed 4 bases, with 7 bases lying between them. Germline V CDR1 and CDR2: MDHEN, SYDVKM. The CDR3 is 12 residues long. The DNA for the CDR3 is TGTGCCAGCAGTTGGGGGGTCTATGGCTACACCTTC. Protein: CASSWGVYGYTF.

The chain couples TRBV30 to TRBJ2-1, with D perhaps TRBD2 (5 bases). Germline V gene lookup returns CDR1 GTSNPN and CDR2 SVGIG (reference sequence). CDR3 size: 13 residues. V gave up 0 bases and J gave up 7 bases, with 10 bases separating them. The CDR3 DNA reads as TGTGCCTGGAGTGTAGGACGGACTAATGAGCAGTTCTTC. Residues: CAWSVGRTNEQFF. The whole variable domain, filled in from reference TRBV30 and TRBJ2-1, reads SQTIHQWPATLVQPVGSPLSLECTVEGTSNPNLYWYRQAAGRGLQLLFYSVGIGQISSEVPQNLSASRPQDRQFILSSKKLLLSDSGFYLCAWSVGRTNEQFFGPGTRLTVL.

The J gene is TRBJ1-1, the V gene TRBV3-1 (or the pseudogene TRBV3-2), with a tentative D call TRBD1 (6 bases). Germline values: CDR1 LGHDT, CDR2 YNNKEL (reference sequence). The CDR3 contains 15 residues. V lost 4 bases, J lost 1 base, and 13 bases lay in between. CDR3 residues: CASSPLGQPNTEAFF. DNA for the CDR3: TGTGCCAGCAGCCCTCTCGGACAGCCGAACACTGAAGCTTTCTTT.

This clone was counted between two and nine times. V and J are TRBV4-1 and TRBJ2-6, with 14 bases lining up with TRBD2. V trimming: 4 bases; J trimming: 0 bases; junction bases outside the gene matches: 11. The CDR3 is 21 amino acids. Germline lookup yields CDR1 MGHRA and CDR2 YSYEKL. CDR3 loop: CASSPYKPGLAGDSGANVLTF. The CDR3 DNA reads TGCGCCAGCAGCCCCTATAAACCGGGACTAGCGGGGGACTCTGGGGCCAACGTCCTGACTTTC.

V usage is TRBV3-1 (or the pseudogene TRBV3-2) and J usage is TRBJ1-6, with 9 positions matching TRBD1. Germline V gene lookup returns CDR1 LGHDT and CDR2 YNNKEL (reference sequence). The V segment lost 0 bases and the J segment 7 bases; nucleotides outside the gene matches: 1. The CDR3 loop spans 15 amino acids. This CDR3 is CASSQEGTGNSPLHF. As DNA, the CDR3 is TGTGCCAGCAGCCAAGAGGGGACAGGGAATTCACCCCTCCACTTT.

The chain couples TRBV2 to TRBJ2-7, with 7 bases aligning to TRBD1. The J segment lost 1 base and the V segment lost 6 bases, leaving 6 bases of the junction unmatched. This CDR3 comprises 14 residues. Germline assignment: CDR1 SNHLY and CDR2 FYNNEI. CDR3 sequence (DNA): TGTGCCAGCAGGCCGGGACAGAGATCCTACGAGCAGTACTTC. This gives the protein CASRPGQRSYEQYF.

The rearrangement links TRBV20-1 to TRBJ1-5, with D maybe TRBD1 (5 bases). The CDR3 extends over 14 amino acids. The germline V gene has CDR1 DFQATT and CDR2 SNEGSKA (reference sequence). Trimming shortened V by 3 bases and J by 4 bases, and 13 bases separated the two germline ends. The CDR3 here is CSASRQGGNQPQHF. In DNA, the CDR3 is TGCAGTGCTAGTCGGCAGGGAGGTAATCAGCCCCAGCATTTT.

The V and J genes are TRBV7-9 and TRBJ1-2, with D hard to call. Germline values: CDR1 SEHNR, CDR2 FQNEAQ (reference sequence). CDR3 length equals 14 residues. The V and J ends lost 5 bases and 8 bases respectively, with 18 bases between them. In DNA form, the CDR3 reads TGTGCCAGCAGCCCGCCGGGTCGGGGTACGGGCTACACCTTC. Protein sequence: CASSPPGRGTGYTF. Full variable domain (remainder filled in from reference TRBV7-9 and TRBJ1-2): DTGVSQNPRHKITKRGQNVTFRCDPISEHNRLYWYRQTLGQGPEFLTYFQNEAQLEKSRLLSDRFSAERPKGSFSTLEIQRTEQGDSAMYLCASSPPGRGTGYTFGSGTRLTVV.

V is TRBV11-2 and J is TRBJ1-1, with D maybe TRBD1 (6 bases). Germline lookup yields CDR1 SGHAT and CDR2 FQNNGV. V dropped 0 bases and J dropped 1 base, with 12 bases sitting between them. This CDR3 region has 16 residues. As DNA, the CDR3 is TGTGCCAGCAGCTTAGACGGACAGAGGGGGAACACTGAAGCTTTCTTT. This encodes CASSLDGQRGNTEAFF.

This clone was seen a single time. The CDR3 DNA reads TGTGCCTGGAGTCCCGACAGGGACGAGCAGTACTTC. It yields the protein CAWSPDRDEQYF. The chain recombines TRBV30 with TRBJ2-7; 7 positions agree with TRBD1. Germline V gene data show CDR1 as GTSNPN and CDR2 as SVGIG (reference sequence). V lost 2 bases and J lost 5; bases outside the gene matches: 3. CDR3 length: 12 amino acids.

The gene calls are TRBV19 and TRBJ1-1; the D gene is possibly TRBD1 (5 bases). CDR1 and CDR2 (germline): LNHDA, SQIVND (reference sequence). The CDR3 runs to 14 residues. Trimming removed 1 base at V and 11 bases at J, with 17 bases between. DNA for the CDR3: TGTGCCAGTAGTATAGCCACAGGCCCCGACACGGCTTTCTTT. It specifies CASSIATGPDTAFF.

The chain has TRBV6-2 or TRBV6-3 and TRBJ1-1; D is unresolved. Per the germline V gene, CDR1 is MNHEY and CDR2 is SVGEGT. The CDR3 extends over 12 amino acids. V was trimmed by 5 bases and J by 8 bases, leaving 12 bases between them. CDR3 in DNA: TGTGCCAGCAGTAAGAGCGATTTGGAAGCTTTCTTT. Protein product: CASSKSDLEAFF.

The CDR3 is CASSRGGAGTEAFF. The CDR3 DNA follows: TGTGCCAGCTCCAGGGGAGGGGCGGGCACTGAAGCTTTCTTT. This chain joins TRBV18 and TRBJ1-1, with D tentatively TRBD1 (6 bases). The CDR3 extends over 14 amino acids. Trimming took 6 bases from V and 4 from J, leaving 15 bases between them. Per germline, CDR1 KGHSH and CDR2 LQKENI.

The chain is built from TRBV7-3 and TRBJ1-3; 9 bases are shared with TRBD1. The CDR3 contains 16 residues. V dropped 3 bases and J dropped 2; count of bases not matched to a gene: 5. The germline gives CDR1 SGHTA, CDR2 FQGTGA. For the CDR3, the DNA is TGTGCCAGCAGCTTTACTGGGACAGGGACTGGAAACACCATATATTTT. Translated: CASSFTGTGTGNTIYF.

The gene calls are TRBV15 and TRBJ1-5; 8 bases map to TRBD1. The CDR3 covers 16 residues. Germline loops: CDR1 LNHNV, CDR2 YYDKDF (reference sequence). V gave up 0 bases and J gave up 6 bases; unmatched junction bases: 7. The CDR3 DNA sequence: TGTGCCACCAGCAGAGATCTAGGGACAGGAGGTCAGCCCCAGCATTTT. Amino acid sequence: CATSRDLGTGGQPQHF.

J is TRBJ2-2 and V is TRBV3-1 (or the pseudogene TRBV3-2); weak D call: TRBD1 (5 bases). The germline CDR1 and CDR2 sequences are LGHDT and YNNKEL (reference sequence). The length of the CDR3 is 17 residues. V was shortened by 4 bases and J by 2 bases, with 17 bases between the two germline ends. The CDR3 reads CASSPETGRLNTGELFF. As DNA, the CDR3 is TGTGCCAGCAGCCCCGAAACAGGAAGATTAAACACCGGGGAGCTGTTTTTT.

The chain joins TRBV21-1 to TRBJ2-6; TRBD1, the table's D call, lacks a check against the DNA. TRBV21-1 is an annotated pseudogene. The CDR3 sequence is 17 residues long. The CDR3 reads CASSLGQSPSGANVLTF. The CDR3 DNA is TGTGCCAGCAGCCTTGGACAGTCGCCCTCTGGGGCCAACGTCCTGACTTTC.

V is TRBV7-9 and J is TRBJ2-2; 9 bases line up with TRBD2. The germline CDR1 and CDR2 sequences are SEHNR and FQNEAQ (reference sequence). After removal of 5 bases from V and 7 bases from J, the junction contained 14 bases not matched to a gene. The CDR3 is made up of 17 amino acids. The DNA of the CDR3 is TGTGCCAGCAGCACAAGGATAGCGGGGGTCAAGAGCGGGGAGCTGTTTTTT. Encoded protein: CASSTRIAGVKSGELFF.

This chain's CDR3 is CATSRDGNTEAFF. The CDR3 DNA is TGTGCCACCAGCAGAGACGGGAACACTGAAGCTTTCTTT. V gene TRBV15 combines with J gene TRBJ1-1; D uncertain. Looked up from germline, CDR1 is LNHNV and CDR2 is YYDKDF (reference sequence). Trimming took off 0 bases at V and 1 base at J, with 3 bases between the two ends. The CDR3 is 13 amino acids.